This T cell receptor (beta chain) is drawn from a study of OX40 agonist ivuxolimab in advanced cancers. Study overall: It was ivuxolimab, an agonistic anti-OX40 (CD134) antibody, that patients were treated with. A diagnosis of hepatocellular carcinoma, melanoma, renal cell or head and neck cancer was present in dose-escalation patients. Treatment received earlier with anti-PD-1, anti-PD-L1 or anti-CTLA-4 agents was allowed, and over 30% had some.

Of note for this clone: Its target is unknown.

Whole-study results and caveats: At 0.1 to 3.0 mg/kg, CD4+ and CD8+ blood T cells expanded clonally by week 6.

The V gene's germline CDR1 is SGDLS and CDR2 YYNGEE. V was trimmed by 0 bases and J by 6 bases, leaving 8 bases between them. This CDR3 region has 13 residues. Sequencing was performed with immunoSEQ multiplex PCR; in TCRdb, only in-frame clones are kept and a portion is missing. Of tens of thousands of clones in the sample, roughly 93% were seen once. Sequenced here: CD4+ or CD8+ T cells sorted from blood, sampled in a trial of the OX40 agonist ivuxolimab. The rearrangement links TRBV9 to TRBJ2-3; the D gene is possibly TRBD2 (5 bases). This receptor was identified in an adult with an advanced solid tumor such as melanoma, head and neck, liver or kidney cancer. This CDR3 is CASSVERRDTQYF. In DNA, the CDR3 is TGTGCCAGCAGCGTAGAAAGGAGGGATACGCAGTATTTT.